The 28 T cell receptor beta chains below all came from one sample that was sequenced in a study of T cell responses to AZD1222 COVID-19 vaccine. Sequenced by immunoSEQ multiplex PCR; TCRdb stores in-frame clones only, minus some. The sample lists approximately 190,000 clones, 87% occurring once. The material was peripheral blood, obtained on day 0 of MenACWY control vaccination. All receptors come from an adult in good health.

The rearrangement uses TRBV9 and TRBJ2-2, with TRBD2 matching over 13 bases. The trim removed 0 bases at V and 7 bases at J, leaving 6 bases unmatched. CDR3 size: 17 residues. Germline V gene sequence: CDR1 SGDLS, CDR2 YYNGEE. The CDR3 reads CASSVAGLAGVVGELFF. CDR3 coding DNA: TGTGCCAGCAGCGTAGCCGGACTAGCGGGAGTCGTCGGGGAGCTGTTTTTT. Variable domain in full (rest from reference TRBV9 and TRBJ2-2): DSGVTQTPKHLITATGQRVTLRCSPRSGDLSVYWYQQSLDQGLQFLIQYYNGEERAKGNILERFSAQQFPDLHSELNLSSLELGDSALYFCASSVAGLAGVVGELFFGEGSRLTVL.

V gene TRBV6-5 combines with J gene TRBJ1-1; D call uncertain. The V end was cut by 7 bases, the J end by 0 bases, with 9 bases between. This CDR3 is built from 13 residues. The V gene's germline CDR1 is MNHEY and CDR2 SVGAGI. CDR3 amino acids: CASTPDMNTEAFF. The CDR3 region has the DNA TGTGCCAGCACTCCGGATATGAACACTGAAGCTTTCTTT.

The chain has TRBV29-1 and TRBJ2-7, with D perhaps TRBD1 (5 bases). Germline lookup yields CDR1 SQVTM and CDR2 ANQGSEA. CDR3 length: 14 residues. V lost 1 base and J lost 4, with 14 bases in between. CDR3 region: CSVEGREGSYEQYF. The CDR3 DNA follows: TGCAGCGTTGAAGGCAGGGAAGGGTCTTACGAGCAGTACTTC.

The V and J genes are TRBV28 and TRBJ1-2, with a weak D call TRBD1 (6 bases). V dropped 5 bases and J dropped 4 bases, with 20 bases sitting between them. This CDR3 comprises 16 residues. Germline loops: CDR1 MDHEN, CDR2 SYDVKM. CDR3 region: CASSLGRGALGYGYTF. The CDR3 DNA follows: TGTGCCAGCAGTCTGGGTCGGGGGGCTCTAGGCTATGGCTACACCTTC.

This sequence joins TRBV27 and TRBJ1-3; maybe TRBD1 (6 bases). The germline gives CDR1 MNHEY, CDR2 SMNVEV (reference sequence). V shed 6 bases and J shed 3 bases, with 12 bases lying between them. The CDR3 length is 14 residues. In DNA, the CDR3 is TGTGCCAGCAGACCAGGGGTGGGTGGAAACACCATATATTTT. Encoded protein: CASRPGVGGNTIYF.

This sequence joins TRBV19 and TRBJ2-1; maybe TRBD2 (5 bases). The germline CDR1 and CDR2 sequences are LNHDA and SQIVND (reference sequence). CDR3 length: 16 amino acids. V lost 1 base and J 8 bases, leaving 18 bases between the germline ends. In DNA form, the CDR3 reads TGTGCCAGTAGTATAGTCGAGGCGAACGTGGAGGATGAGCAGTTCTTC. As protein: CASSIVEANVEDEQFF.

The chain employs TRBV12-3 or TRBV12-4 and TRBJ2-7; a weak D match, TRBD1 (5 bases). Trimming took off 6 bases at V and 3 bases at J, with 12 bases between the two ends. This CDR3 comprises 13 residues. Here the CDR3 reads CASSPGQGYEQYF. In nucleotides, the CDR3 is TGTGCCAGCAGCCCAGGCCAGGGCTACGAGCAGTACTTC.

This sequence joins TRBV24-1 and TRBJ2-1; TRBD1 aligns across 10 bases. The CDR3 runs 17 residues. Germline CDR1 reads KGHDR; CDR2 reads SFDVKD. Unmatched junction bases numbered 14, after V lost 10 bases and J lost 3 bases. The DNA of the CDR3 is TGTGCCACGGCCACCGGGGGACAGGGGTTTTTCTACAATGAGCAGTTCTTC. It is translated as CATATGGQGFFYNEQFF.

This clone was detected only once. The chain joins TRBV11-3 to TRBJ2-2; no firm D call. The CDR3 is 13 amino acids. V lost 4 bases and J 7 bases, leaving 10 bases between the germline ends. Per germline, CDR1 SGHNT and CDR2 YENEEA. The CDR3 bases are TGTGCCAGCAGCTCCAAGGCACTCGGGGAGCTGTTTTTT. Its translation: CASSSKALGELFF.

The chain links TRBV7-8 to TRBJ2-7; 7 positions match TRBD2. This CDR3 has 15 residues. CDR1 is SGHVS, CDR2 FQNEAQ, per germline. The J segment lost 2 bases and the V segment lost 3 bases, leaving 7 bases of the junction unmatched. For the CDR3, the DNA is TGTGCCAGCAGCTTCGGGGCTAGCGGAACCTACGAGCAGTACTTC. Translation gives CASSFGASGTYEQYF.

The CDR3 spells CASSLGQGHRDAEAFF. CDR3 coding DNA: TGTGCCAGCAGCTTAGGACAGGGGCACAGGGACGCTGAAGCTTTCTTT. J is TRBJ1-1 and V is TRBV11-3; TRBD1 matches at 8 bases. Germline V gene lookup returns CDR1 SGHNT and CDR2 YENEEA. V lost 1 base to trimming and J lost 6 bases; unmatched junction nucleotides: 10. This CDR3 contains 16 residues.

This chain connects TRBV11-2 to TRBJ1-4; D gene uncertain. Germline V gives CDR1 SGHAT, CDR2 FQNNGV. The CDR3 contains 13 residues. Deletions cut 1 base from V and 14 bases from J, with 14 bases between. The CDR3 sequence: CASSLGAARGLFF. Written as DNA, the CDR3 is TGTGCCAGCAGCTTAGGGGCAGCCCGAGGGCTGTTTTTT.

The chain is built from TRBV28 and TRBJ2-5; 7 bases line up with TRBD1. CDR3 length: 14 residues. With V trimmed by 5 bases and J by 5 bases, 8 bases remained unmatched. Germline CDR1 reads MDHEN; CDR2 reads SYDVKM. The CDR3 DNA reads TGTGCCAGCAGTCAAACTGGGACAGTTGAGACCCAGTACTTC. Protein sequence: CASSQTGTVETQYF.

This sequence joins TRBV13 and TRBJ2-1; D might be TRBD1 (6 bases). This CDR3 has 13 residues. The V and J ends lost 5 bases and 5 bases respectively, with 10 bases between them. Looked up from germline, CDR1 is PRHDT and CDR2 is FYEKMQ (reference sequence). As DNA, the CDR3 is TGTGCCAGCAGCCTGGACAGCCACAATGAGCAGTTCTTC. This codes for CASSLDSHNEQFF.

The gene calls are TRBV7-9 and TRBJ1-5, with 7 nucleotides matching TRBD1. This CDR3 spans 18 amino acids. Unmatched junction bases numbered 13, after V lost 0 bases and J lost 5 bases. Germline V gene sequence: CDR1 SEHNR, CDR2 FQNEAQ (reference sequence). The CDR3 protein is CASSLARGDSKGYQPQHF. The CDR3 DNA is TGTGCCAGCAGCTTAGCCAGAGGGGACAGTAAGGGGTATCAGCCCCAGCATTTT.

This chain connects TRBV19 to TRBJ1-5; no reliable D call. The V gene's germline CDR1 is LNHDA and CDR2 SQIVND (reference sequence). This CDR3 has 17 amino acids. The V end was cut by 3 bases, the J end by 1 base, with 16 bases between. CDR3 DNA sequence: TGTGCCAGTAGTATTGATAGTGAGGGAAGGAGCAATCAGCCCCAGCATTTT. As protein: CASSIDSEGRSNQPQHF.

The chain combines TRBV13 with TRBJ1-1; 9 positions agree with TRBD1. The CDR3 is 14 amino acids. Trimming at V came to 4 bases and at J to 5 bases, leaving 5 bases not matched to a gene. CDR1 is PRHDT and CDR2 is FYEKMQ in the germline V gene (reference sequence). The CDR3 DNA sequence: TGTGCCAGCAGCTCGGGACAGGGTCGGACTGAAGCTTTCTTT. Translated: CASSSGQGRTEAFF.

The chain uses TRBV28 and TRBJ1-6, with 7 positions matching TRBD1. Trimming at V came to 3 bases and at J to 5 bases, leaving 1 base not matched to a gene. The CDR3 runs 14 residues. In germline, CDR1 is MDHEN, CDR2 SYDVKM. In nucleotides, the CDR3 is TGTGCCAGCAGTTTCACAGGGGATAATTCACCCCTCCACTTT. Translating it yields CASSFTGDNSPLHF.

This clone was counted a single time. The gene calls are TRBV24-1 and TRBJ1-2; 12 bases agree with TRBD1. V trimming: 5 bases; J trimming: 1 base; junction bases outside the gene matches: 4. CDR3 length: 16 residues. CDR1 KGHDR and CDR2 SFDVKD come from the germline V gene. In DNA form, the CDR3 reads TGTGCCACCAGTGGGGGGACAGGGGGCGATAACTATGGCTACACCTTC. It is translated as CATSGGTGGDNYGYTF.

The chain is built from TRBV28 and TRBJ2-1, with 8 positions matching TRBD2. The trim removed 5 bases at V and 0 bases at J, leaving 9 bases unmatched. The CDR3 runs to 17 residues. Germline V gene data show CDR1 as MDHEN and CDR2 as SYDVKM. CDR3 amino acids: CASSLTGGSPSYNEQFF. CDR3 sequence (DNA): TGTGCCAGCAGTCTCACGGGGGGGAGCCCCTCCTACAATGAGCAGTTCTTC.

The DNA for the CDR3 is TGTGCCAGTAGTCCCGGGACTCAACGCCACAATGAGCAGTTCTTC. The encoded protein is CASSPGTQRHNEQFF. This chain links TRBV19 with TRBJ2-1; TRBD2 might be the D (6 bases). The ends were cut back, 5 bases at V and 5 bases at J, with 16 bases in the middle. The CDR3 has 15 residues. The V gene's germline CDR1 is LNHDA and CDR2 SQIVND (reference sequence).

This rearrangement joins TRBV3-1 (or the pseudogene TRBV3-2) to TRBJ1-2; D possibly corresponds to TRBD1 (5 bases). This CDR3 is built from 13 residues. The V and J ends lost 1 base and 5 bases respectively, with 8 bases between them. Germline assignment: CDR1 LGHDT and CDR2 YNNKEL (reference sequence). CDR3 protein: CASSQGGPYGYTF. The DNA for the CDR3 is TGTGCCAGCAGCCAAGGGGGACCTTATGGCTACACCTTC.

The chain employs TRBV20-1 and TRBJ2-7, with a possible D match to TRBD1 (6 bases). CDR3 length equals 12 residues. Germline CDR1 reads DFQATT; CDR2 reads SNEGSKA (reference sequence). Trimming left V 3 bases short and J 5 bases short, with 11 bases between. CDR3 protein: CSASSGDDEQYF. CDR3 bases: TGCAGTGCTAGTTCAGGGGACGACGAGCAGTACTTC.

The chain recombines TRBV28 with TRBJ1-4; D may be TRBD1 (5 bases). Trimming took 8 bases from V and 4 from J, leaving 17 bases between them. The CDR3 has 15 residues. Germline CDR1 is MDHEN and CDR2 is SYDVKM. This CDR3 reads CASSSRGQLNEKLFF. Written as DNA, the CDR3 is TGTGCCAGCTCGAGTCGTGGACAACTTAATGAAAAACTGTTTTTT.

CDR3 DNA sequence: TGCAGCGGCCAAACAGGGTTTGAGCAGTACTTC. Translation gives CSGQTGFEQYF. V usage is TRBV29-1 and J usage is TRBJ2-7; tentative D call: TRBD1 (6 bases). This CDR3 is built from 11 residues. Trimming took off 7 bases at V and 7 bases at J, with 14 bases between the two ends. Germline V gene sequence: CDR1 SQVTM, CDR2 ANQGSEA.

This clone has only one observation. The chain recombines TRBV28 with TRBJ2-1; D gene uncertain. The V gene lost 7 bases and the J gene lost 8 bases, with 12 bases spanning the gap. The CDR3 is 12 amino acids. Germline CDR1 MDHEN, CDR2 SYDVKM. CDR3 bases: TGTGCCAGCAAGTTTGGGGATCATGAGCAGTTCTTC. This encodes CASKFGDHEQFF.

The CDR3 nucleotides are TGCGCCAGCAGCATAACAGGGGCTGAAGCTTTCTTT. Translation: CASSITGAEAFF. V gene TRBV5-1 combines with J gene TRBJ1-1, with 7 positions matching TRBD1. V shed 4 bases and J 6 bases; nucleotides not matched to a gene: 3. Germline assignment: CDR1 SGHRS and CDR2 YFSETQ. The CDR3 runs to 12 residues.

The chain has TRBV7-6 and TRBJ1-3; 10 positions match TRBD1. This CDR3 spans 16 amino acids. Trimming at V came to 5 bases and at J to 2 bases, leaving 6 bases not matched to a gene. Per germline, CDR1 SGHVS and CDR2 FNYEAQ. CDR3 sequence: CASSDTGTGAGNTIYF. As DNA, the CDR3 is TGTGCCAGCAGCGACACCGGGACAGGGGCTGGAAACACCATATATTTT.